This T cell receptor beta chain is from a study of blood T cell repertoires in COVID-19. Study-wide background: Samples representing acute and convalescent COVID-19 were sourced from the United States, Italy and Spain. From T cells, B-cell-depleted T cells, or PBMCs came the material, which was cDNA or gDNA.

Germline-derived CDR1 and CDR2 are MNHNS and SASEGT. The CDR3 spans 19 residues. Trimming stripped 2 bases from V and 2 bases from J, with 22 bases between. In the original processing: For nucleated cells, counts were estimated from reference gene primer amplification. The method was immunoSEQ multiplex PCR; TCRdb's version includes in-frame clones alone and lacks a portion of them. That table supplies the V and J calls and clone size; D and trimming were determined from the DNA. The sample records about 91,000 clones, around 88% being singletons. This clonotype was sampled from a woman aged 65 to 85 with acute or convalescent COVID-19. The sequencing sample was made of peripheral blood. The V call is TRBV6-1, the J call TRBJ1-5, with a possible D match to TRBD1 (6 bases). The CDR3 sequence is CASSESWGSGALGNQPQHF. The CDR3, as DNA: TGTGCCAGCAGTGAATCGTGGGGTTCAGGGGCGCTGGGCAATCAGCCCCAGCATTTT.